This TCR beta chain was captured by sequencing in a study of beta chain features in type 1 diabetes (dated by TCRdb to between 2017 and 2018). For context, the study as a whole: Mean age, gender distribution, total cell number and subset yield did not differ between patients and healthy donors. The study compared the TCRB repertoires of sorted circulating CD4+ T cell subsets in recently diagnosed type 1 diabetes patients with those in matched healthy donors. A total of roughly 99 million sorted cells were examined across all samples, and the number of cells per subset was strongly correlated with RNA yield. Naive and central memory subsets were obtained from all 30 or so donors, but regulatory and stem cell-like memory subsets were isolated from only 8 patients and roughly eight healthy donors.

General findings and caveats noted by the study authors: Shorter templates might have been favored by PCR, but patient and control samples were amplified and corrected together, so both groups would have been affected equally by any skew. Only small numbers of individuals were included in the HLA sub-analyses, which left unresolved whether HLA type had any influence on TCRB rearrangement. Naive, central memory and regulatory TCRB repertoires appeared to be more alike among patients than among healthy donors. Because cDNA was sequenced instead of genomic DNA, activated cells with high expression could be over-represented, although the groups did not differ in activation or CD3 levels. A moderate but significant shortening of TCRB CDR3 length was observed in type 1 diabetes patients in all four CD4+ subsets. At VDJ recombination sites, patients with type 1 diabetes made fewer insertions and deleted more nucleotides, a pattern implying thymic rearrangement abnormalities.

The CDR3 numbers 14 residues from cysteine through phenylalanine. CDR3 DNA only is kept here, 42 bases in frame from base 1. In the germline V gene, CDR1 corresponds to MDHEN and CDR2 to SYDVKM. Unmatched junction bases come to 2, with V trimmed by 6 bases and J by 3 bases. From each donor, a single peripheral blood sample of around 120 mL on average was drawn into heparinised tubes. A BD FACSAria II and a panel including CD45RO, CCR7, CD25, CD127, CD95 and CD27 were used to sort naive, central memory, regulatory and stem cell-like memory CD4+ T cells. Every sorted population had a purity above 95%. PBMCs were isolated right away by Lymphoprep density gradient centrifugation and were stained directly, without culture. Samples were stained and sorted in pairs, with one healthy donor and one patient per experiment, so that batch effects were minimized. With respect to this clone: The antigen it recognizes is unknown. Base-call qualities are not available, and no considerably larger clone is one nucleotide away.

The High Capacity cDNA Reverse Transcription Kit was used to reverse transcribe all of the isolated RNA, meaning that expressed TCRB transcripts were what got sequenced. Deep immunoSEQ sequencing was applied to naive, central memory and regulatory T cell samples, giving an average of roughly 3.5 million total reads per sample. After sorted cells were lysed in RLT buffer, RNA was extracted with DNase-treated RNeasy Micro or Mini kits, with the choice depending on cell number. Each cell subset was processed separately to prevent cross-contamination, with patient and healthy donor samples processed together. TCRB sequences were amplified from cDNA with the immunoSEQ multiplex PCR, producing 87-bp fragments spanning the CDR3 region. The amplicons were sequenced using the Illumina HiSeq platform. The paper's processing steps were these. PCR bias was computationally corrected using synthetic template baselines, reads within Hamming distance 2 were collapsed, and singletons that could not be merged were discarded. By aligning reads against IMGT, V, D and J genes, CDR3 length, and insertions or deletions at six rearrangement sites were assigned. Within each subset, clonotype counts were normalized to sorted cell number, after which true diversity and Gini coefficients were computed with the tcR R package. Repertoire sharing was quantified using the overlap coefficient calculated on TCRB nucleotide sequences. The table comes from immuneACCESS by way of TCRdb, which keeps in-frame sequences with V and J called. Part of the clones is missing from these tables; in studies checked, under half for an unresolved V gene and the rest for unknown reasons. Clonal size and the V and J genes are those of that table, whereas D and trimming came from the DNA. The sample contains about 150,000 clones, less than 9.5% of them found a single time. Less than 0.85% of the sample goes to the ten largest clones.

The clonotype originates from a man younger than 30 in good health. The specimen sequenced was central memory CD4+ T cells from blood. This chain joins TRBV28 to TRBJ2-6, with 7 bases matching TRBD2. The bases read TGTGCCAGCAGGGGGGGGTTTGGGGCCAACGTCCTGACTTTC. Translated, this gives CASRGGFGANVLTF.